Each of the 3 T cell receptor beta chains below was sequenced from the same sample in a study of radiotherapy plus CTLA-4 blockade in lung cancer. Produced via immunoSEQ multiplex PCR; TCRdb's table is partial and in-frame only. The sample includes under 65,000 clones, almost 85% of them seen just once. The input for sequencing was peripheral blood, taken from a patient treated with radiotherapy plus ipilimumab. These TCRs come from a human donor with non-small cell lung cancer whose response to radiotherapy plus ipilimumab could not be evaluated.

The chain uses TRBV7-9 and TRBJ2-5; TRBD2 is a possible D gene (6 bases). With 10 bases removed from V and 2 bases from J, the gap between germline ends came to 20 bases. This CDR3 region has 15 residues. Germline V gene data show CDR1 as SEHNR and CDR2 as FQNEAQ (reference sequence). Here the CDR3 DNA reads TGTGCCATCTATTGGAGGGCGGGACCTCAAGAGACCCAGTACTTC. Translation gives CAIYWRAGPQETQYF.

This chain connects TRBV10-3 to TRBJ2-3; TRBD2 matches 9 bases. Germline values: CDR1 ENHRY, CDR2 SYGVKD. The CDR3 consists of 15 residues. V was pared by 3 bases and J by 2 bases, with 3 bases of the junction left unmatched. The CDR3 here is CAISDGGGATDTQYF. CDR3 in DNA: TGTGCCATCAGTGACGGCGGGGGGGCCACAGATACGCAGTATTTT.

A note on this clone: Relative to the germline gene, one junction end is altered; a read error may explain this. The same CDR3 can be traced to other DNA sequences in this sample. The V and J genes are TRBV27 and TRBJ2-7; D is possibly TRBD1 (6 bases). Germline lookup yields CDR1 MNHEY and CDR2 SMNVEV (reference sequence). The CDR3 sequence is 14 residues long. The CDR3 protein is CASSFGDTGYEQYF. DNA of the CDR3: TGTGCCAGCAGTTTTGGGGACACAGGGTACGAGCAATACTTC.